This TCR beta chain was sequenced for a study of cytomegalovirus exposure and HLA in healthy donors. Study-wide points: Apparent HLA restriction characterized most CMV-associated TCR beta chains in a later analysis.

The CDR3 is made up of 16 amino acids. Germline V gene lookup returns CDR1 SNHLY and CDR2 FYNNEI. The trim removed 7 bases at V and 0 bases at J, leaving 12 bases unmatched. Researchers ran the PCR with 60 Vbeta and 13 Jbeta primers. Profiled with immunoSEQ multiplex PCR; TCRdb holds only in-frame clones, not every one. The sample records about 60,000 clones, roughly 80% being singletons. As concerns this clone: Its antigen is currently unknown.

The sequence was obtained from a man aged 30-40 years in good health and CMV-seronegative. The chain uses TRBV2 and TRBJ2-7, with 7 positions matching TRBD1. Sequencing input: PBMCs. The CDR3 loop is CASKPQDRQRSYEQYF. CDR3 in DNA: TGTGCCAGCAAGCCACAGGACAGGCAACGCTCCTACGAGCAGTACTTC.